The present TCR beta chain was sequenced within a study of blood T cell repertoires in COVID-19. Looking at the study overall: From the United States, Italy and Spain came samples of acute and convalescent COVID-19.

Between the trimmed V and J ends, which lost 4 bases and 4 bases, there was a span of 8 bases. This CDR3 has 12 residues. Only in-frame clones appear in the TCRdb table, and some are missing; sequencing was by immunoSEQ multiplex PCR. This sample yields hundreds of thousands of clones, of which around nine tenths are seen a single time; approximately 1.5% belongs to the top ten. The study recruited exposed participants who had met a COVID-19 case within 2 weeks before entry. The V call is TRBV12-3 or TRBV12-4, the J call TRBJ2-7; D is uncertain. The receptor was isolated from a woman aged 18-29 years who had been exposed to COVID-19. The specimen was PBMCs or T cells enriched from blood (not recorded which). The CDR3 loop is CASSSGAYEQYF. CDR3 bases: TGTGCCAGCAGTTCGGGTGCTTACGAGCAGTACTTC.